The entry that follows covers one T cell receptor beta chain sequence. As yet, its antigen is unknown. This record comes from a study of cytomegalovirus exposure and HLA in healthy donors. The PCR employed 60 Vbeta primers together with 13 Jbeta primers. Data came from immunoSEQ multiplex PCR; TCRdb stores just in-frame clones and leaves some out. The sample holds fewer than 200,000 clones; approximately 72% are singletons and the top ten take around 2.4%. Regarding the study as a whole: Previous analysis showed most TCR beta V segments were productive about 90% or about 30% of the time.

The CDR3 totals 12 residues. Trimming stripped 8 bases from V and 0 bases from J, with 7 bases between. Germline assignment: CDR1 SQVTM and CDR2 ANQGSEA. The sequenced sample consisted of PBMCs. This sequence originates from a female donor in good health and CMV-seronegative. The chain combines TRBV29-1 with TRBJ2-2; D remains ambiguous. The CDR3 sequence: CSLLTNTGELFF. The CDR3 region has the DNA TGCAGCCTTCTAACGAACACCGGGGAGCTGTTTTTT.